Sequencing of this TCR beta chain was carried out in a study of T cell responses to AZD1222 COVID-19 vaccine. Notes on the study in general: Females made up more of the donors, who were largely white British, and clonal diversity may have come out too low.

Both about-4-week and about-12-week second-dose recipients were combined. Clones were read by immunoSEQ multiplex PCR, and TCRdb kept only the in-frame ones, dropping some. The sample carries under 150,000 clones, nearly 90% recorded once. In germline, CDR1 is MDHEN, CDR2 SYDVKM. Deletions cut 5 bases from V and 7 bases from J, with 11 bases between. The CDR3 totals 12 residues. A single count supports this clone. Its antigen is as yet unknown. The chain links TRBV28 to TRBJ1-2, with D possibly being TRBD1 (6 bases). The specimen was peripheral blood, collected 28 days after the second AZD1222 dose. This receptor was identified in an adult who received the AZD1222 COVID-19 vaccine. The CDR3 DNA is TGTGCCAGCAGTCCCCGACAGGTTGGCTACACCTTC. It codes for CASSPRQVGYTF.